This is a list of T cell receptor beta chains from one sample in a study of blood T cells in healthy people across ages. TCRdb reprocessed the 5' RACE reads with MiXCR, giving one entry per CDR3 protein. The sample holds 1.5 million to 2 million distinct CDR3 sequences, about 49% seen once. Sequenced: blood. The receptor source for this set is a woman aged 40 to 50 in good health. CDR3s include the opening cysteine and the closing phenylalanine or tryptophan. Fields, in order: clone size, J gene, V gene, D gene, CDR3 DNA, CDR3 protein. The D gene is left open where the match is weak. Some rows mark clone size as missing; the rest say once, few, many or name a class of expanded clone.

clone size: -; J gene: TRBJ2-5; V gene: TRBV6-5; D gene: TRBD2; CDR3 DNA: TGTGCCAGCAGTTCAAGGGGCGGGGGGGTGGAGACCCAGTACTTC; CDR3 protein: CASSSRGGGVETQYF
clone size: -; J gene: TRBJ1-5; V gene: TRBV20-1; D gene: -; CDR3 DNA: TGCAGTGCTAGCAGACAGGATCAGCCCCAGCATTTT; CDR3 protein: CSASRQDQPQHF
clone size: -; J gene: TRBJ2-7; V gene: TRBV20-1; D gene: -; CDR3 DNA: TGCAGTGCTAGCTGGGAAGAAGGCTACGAGCAGTACTTC; CDR3 protein: CSASWEEGYEQYF
clone size: -; J gene: TRBJ2-5; V gene: TRBV7-6; D gene: TRBD1; CDR3 DNA: TGTGCCAGCAGCCCTGGTCTCCGGGACAGGCTGCAAGAGACCCAGTACTTC; CDR3 protein: CASSPGLRDRLQETQYF
clone size: -; J gene: TRBJ2-3; V gene: TRBV10-3; D gene: -; CDR3 DNA: TGTGCCATCAGTGAGGGCAGGGCAGACCTTGGGACGCAGTATTTT; CDR3 protein: CAISEGRADLGTQYF
clone size: once; J gene: TRBJ2-2; V gene: TRBV28; D gene: -; CDR3 DNA: TGTGCCAGCGGCCAGGGGATGGGGGACACCGGGGAGCTGTTTTTT; CDR3 protein: CASGQGMGDTGELFF
clone size: -; J gene: TRBJ2-7; V gene: TRBV3-1; D gene: -; CDR3 DNA: TGTGCCAGCAGCCAAGAAGGTGGGACGTCGGCCGAGCAGTACTTC; CDR3 protein: CASSQEGGTSAEQYF
clone size: -; J gene: TRBJ2-5; V gene: TRBV6-2/TRBV6-3; D gene: -; CDR3 DNA: TGTGCCAGCAGGTTTTTCGGGAAGCGGGAGACCCAGTACTTC; CDR3 protein: CASRFFGKRETQYF
clone size: -; J gene: TRBJ1-2; V gene: TRBV7-2; D gene: TRBD1; CDR3 DNA: TGTACCAGCAGCGCGGAGACAGGGGGCCTTAACTATGGCTACACCTTC; CDR3 protein: CTSSAETGGLNYGYTF
clone size: -; J gene: TRBJ2-7; V gene: TRBV7-9; D gene: TRBD1; CDR3 DNA: TGTGCCAGCAGCCACCCCAAGGGACCGGGACAGGAAACCTACAATGAGCAGTACTTC; CDR3 protein: CASSHPKGPGQETYNEQYF
clone size: -; J gene: TRBJ1-5; V gene: TRBV6-2/TRBV6-3; D gene: -; CDR3 DNA: TGTGCCAGCAGTTACGGGCAGAGCAATCAGCCCCAGCATTTT; CDR3 protein: CASSYGQSNQPQHF
clone size: few; J gene: TRBJ1-2; V gene: TRBV7-9; D gene: TRBD1; CDR3 DNA: TGTGCCAGCAGCGCGGGACAGTCTAGCTATGGCTACACCTTC; CDR3 protein: CASSAGQSSYGYTF
clone size: -; J gene: TRBJ1-2; V gene: TRBV12-3/TRBV12-4; D gene: TRBD1; CDR3 DNA: TGTGCCAGCAGCGTACAGGGGGCTCTTTATGGCTACACCTTC; CDR3 protein: CASSVQGALYGYTF
clone size: -; J gene: TRBJ2-7; V gene: TRBV4-3; D gene: -; CDR3 DNA: TGCGCCAGCAGCAAAGGCATAGCGGCTCCCTACGAGCAGTACTTC; CDR3 protein: CASSKGIAAPYEQYF
clone size: -; J gene: TRBJ2-1; V gene: TRBV24-1; D gene: TRBD2; CDR3 DNA: TGTGCCACCAGTGAAGCTAGCGGATGGGAGCAGTTCTTC; CDR3 protein: CATSEASGWEQFF
clone size: -; J gene: TRBJ2-7; V gene: TRBV27; D gene: TRBD1; CDR3 DNA: TGTGCCAGCAGTCACGACAGGGATCTCTCCTACGAGCAGTACTTC; CDR3 protein: CASSHDRDLSYEQYF
clone size: -; J gene: TRBJ2-3; V gene: TRBV2; D gene: -; CDR3 DNA: TGTGCCAGCACTGCCGGGACATCTTTCACAGATACGCAGTATTTT; CDR3 protein: CASTAGTSFTDTQYF
clone size: few; J gene: TRBJ1-2; V gene: TRBV3-1; D gene: -; CDR3 DNA: TGTGCCAGCAGTCCCCTGGGGGGCGACTATGGCTACACCTTC; CDR3 protein: CASSPLGGDYGYTF